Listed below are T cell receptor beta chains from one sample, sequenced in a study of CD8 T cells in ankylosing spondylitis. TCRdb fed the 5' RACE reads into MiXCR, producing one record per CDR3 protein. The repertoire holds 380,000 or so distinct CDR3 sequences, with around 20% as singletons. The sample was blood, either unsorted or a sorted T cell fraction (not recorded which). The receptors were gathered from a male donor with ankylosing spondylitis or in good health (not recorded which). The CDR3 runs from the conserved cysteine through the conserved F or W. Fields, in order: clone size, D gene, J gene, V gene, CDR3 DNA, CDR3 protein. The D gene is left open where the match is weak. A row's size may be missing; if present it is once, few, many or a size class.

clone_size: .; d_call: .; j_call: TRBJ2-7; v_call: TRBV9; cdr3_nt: TGTGCCAGCAGCCCTGGGGGGCGCATACCCTACGAGCAGTACTTC; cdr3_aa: CASSPGGRIPYEQYF
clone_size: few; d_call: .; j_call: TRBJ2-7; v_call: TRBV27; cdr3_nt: TGTGCCAGCAGTTTATCGCGGACCTTTAACGAGCAGTACTTC; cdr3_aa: CASSLSRTFNEQYF
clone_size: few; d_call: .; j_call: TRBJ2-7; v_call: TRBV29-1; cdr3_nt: TGCAGCGTTGAACCCGAGGGGACCCCCTACGAGCAGTACTTC; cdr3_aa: CSVEPEGTPYEQYF
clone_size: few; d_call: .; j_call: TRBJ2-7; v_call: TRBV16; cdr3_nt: TGTGCCAGCAGCCGTAACGACGGAGCAGACGGCGAGCAGTACTTC; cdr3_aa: CASSRNDGADGEQYF
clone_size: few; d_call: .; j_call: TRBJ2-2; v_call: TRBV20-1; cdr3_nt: TGCAGTGCTAGTGACAGGAACACCGGGGAGCTGTTTTTT; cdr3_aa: CSASDRNTGELFF
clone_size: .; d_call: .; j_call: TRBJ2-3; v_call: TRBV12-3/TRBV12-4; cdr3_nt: TGTGCCAGCAGTTTCGCCTCGGATACGCAGTATTTT; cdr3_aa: CASSFASDTQYF
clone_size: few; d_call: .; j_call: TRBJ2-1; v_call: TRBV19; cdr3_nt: TGTGCCAGTAGTGGTGGGGATGAGCAGTTCTTC; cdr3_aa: CASSGGDEQFF
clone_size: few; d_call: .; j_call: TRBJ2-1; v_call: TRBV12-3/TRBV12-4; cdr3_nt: TGTGCCAGCAACCGGTACAATGAGCAGTTCTTC; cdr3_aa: CASNRYNEQFF
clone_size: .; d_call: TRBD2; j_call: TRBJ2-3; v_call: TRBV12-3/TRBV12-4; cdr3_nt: TGTGCCAGCAGTTCGGGGACTAGCGGGGTGACAGATACGCAGTATTTT; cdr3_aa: CASSSGTSGVTDTQYF
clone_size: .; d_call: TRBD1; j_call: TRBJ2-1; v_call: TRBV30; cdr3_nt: TGTGCCTGGAGTGGAACAGGGGGCACCTACAATGAGCAGTTCTTC; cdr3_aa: CAWSGTGGTYNEQFF
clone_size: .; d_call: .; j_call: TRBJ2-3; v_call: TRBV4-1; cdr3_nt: TGCGCCAGCAGCCAAGTGACCCGGGAGGATACGCAGTATTTT; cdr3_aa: CASSQVTREDTQYF
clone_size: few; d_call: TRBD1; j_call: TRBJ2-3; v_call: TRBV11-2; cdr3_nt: TGTGCCAGCAGCGGACAGGGGTTTACGCAGTATTTT; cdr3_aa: CASSGQGFTQYF
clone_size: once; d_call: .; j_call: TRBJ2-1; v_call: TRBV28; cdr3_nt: TGTGCCAGCAGTTTCCCCCGGACAGAGGCCTACGAGCAGTTCTTC; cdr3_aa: CASSFPRTEAYEQFF
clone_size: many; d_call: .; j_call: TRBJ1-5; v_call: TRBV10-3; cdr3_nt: TGTGCCATCAGTGAGACAGGGCAGCCCCAGCATTTT; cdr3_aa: CAISETGQPQHF
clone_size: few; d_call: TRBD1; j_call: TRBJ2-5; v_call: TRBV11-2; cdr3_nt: TGTGCCAGCAGCTACCCCGGGGACAGGGGGACCCAGTACTTC; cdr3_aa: CASSYPGDRGTQYF
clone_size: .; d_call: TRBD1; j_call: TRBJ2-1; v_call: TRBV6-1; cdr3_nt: TGTGCCAGCAGCCCTGGGACAGGGGGCATGAATGAGCAGTTCTTC; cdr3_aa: CASSPGTGGMNEQFF
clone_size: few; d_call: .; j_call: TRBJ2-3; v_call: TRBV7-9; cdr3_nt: TGTGCCAGCAGCTTAGTTCAGCTAGGAGCTGATACGCAGTATTTT; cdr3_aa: CASSLVQLGADTQYF
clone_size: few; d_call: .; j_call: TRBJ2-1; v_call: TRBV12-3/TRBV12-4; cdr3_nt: TGTGCCAGCACTACCCCCGGGGCTTACTCGGCCGATGAGCAGTTCTTC; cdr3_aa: CASTTPGAYSADEQFF
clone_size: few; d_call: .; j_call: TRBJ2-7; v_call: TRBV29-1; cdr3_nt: TGCAGCGTTGATGTGGACAGCCGGGGCGAGCAGTACTTC; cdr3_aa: CSVDVDSRGEQYF
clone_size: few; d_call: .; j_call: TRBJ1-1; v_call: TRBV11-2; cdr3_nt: TGTGCCAGCAGCTTAGCACCAGAGAGCTACATGAACACTGAAGCTTTCTTT; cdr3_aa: CASSLAPESYMNTEAFF
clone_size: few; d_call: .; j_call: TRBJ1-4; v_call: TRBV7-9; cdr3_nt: TGTGCCAGCAGCCCCCACGGGACAACTAATGAAAAACTGTTTTTT; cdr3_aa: CASSPHGTTNEKLFF
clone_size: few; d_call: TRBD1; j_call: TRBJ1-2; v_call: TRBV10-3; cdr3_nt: TGTGCCATCAGAGAGACAGGGTTCGGGTATGGCTACACCTTC; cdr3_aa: CAIRETGFGYGYTF